Sequencing of this T cell receptor (beta chain) was carried out in a study of blood T cell repertoires in COVID-19. Turning to the study itself: Collection of acute and convalescent COVID-19 samples took place in the United States, Italy and Spain. The analysed material was cDNA or gDNA that came from T cells, B-cell-depleted T cells, or PBMCs.

J was trimmed by 5 bases and V by 2 bases; bases with no gene match: 4. Germline-derived CDR1 and CDR2 are ENHRY and SYGVKD. CDR3 length equals 16 residues. Per the authors' pipeline: Amplified reference gene primers provided the basis for estimating nucleated cell counts. Data came from immunoSEQ multiplex PCR; TCRdb stores just in-frame clones and leaves some out. D and trimming come from the DNA, and the V and J calls and clone size come from that table. Found here are 300,000 to 450,000 clones, around 86% of them singletons; the top ten hold under 3%. This sequence was found in a human donor in a cohort sampled during active COVID-19. Sequencing input: peripheral blood. The chain couples TRBV10-3 to TRBJ1-5; 12 bases fit TRBD1. The DNA of the CDR3 is TGTGCCATCAGTGAGGGGGACAGGGGGCAAGATCAGCCCCAGCATTTT. This translates into CAISEGDRGQDQPQHF.